This T cell receptor (beta chain) is from a study of radiation and T cells in renal cell carcinoma. This CDR3 region has 16 residues. Germline assignment: CDR1 SGHDT and CDR2 YYEEEE. V lost 0 bases and J 2 bases, leaving 14 bases between the germline ends. Stated time point: blood 4 weeks post-SBRT, at nephrectomy. Documented treatment: 15 Gy SBRT to primary tumor, nephrectomy 4 weeks later. Nephrectomy followed 15 Gy stereotactic body radiation by 4 weeks. Profiling relied on immunoSEQ multiplex PCR, and the TCRdb table lists in-frame clones only, not all of them. Of around 180,000 clones listed, approximately 90% were seen once; the top ten hold about 10%.

This clonotype was sampled from a woman in her forties or fifties with renal cell carcinoma. This chain links TRBV5-6 with TRBJ2-5; no clear D. The sample was blood, taken from a patient whose treatment included radiotherapy and nephrectomy. The DNA of the CDR3 is TGTGCCAGCAGCTTGGTTACCACAGTTGGACAAGAGACCCAGTACTTC. Translated, it gives CASSLVTTVGQETQYF.